One and the same sample provided the 28 T cell receptor beta chains below, sequenced in a study of regulatory T cells in long-lasting Graves disease. Documented time point: newly diagnosed GD, antithyroid drugs for less than 3 months. Construction of the TCR library relied on RNA isolated from PBMCs. To make TCR beta libraries, researchers used iRepertoire HTBI primers and Arm-PCR of CDR3 regions. MiXCR, run by TCRdb on the multiplex PCR reads, gives a single entry per CDR3 protein. Found here are roughly 500,000 distinct CDR3 sequences, 11% to 15% of them singletons; the top ten hold approximately 17%. The same data also contributed to another study, on T cells in Graves' hyperthyroidism and ophthalmopathy.

The material was peripheral blood mononuclear cells (PBMCs), obtained at new diagnosis, from a patient treated with antithyroid drugs. These receptors were taken from a woman aged 50 to 60 with Graves disease.

Concerning this clonotype itself: The conserved phenylalanine or tryptophan is not found at the CDR3 terminus, so this likely reflects a read error. The rearrangement joins TRBV5-1 to TRBJ2-1, with D unclear. The CDR3 sequence is 15 residues long. V lost 0 bases and J 5 bases, leaving 12 bases between the germline ends. The germline V gene has CDR1 SGHRS and CDR2 YFSETQ. The CDR3 reads CASSLVLGRNNEQFL. The CDR3 DNA reads as TGCGCCAGCAGCTTGGTGTTAGGCAGAAACAATGAGCAGTTCCTC.

This clonotype was counted at least ten times. The rearrangement uses TRBV29-1 and TRBJ2-3; D is possibly TRBD1 or TRBD2 (5 bases each). This CDR3 spans 15 amino acids. Trimming took off 6 bases at V and 3 bases at J, with 19 bases between the two ends. Germline CDR1 is SQVTM and CDR2 is ANQGSEA. CDR3 sequence: CSVGERQIATDTQYF. The CDR3 DNA follows: TGCAGCGTGGGGGAAAGACAAATCGCGACAGATACGCAGTATTTT.

The J gene is TRBJ2-5, the V gene TRBV10-1; 7 nucleotides align to TRBD2. V lost 3 bases to trimming and J lost 4 bases; unmatched junction nucleotides: 2. Per the germline V gene, CDR1 is WNHNN and CDR2 is SYGVQD (reference sequence). The CDR3 spans 13 residues. Written as DNA, the CDR3 is TGCGCCAGCAGTGACAGCGGGATAGAGACCCAGTACTTC. Translating gives CASSDSGIETQYF.

This clonotype has just a few counts. J is TRBJ2-5 and V is TRBV7-9, with TRBD2 matching 10 bases. Per germline, CDR1 SEHNR and CDR2 FQNEAQ (reference sequence). The CDR3 is 13 amino acids. J gave up 5 bases and V 5 bases, and 2 bases lay outside the gene matches. The CDR3 sequence: CASSPGLAETQYF. CDR3 coding DNA: TGTGCCAGCAGCCCGGGACTAGCGGAGACCCAGTACTTC.

At least ten counts were recorded for this clonotype. The chain combines TRBV7-8 with TRBJ1-2; D uncertain. Germline V gene data show CDR1 as SGHVS and CDR2 as FQNEAQ. The CDR3 length is 15 residues. Trimming took 5 bases from V and 11 from J, leaving 24 bases between them. CDR3 loop: CASSLGRRRDMGYTF. As DNA, the CDR3 is TGTGCCAGCAGCCTAGGACGTCGTAGAGATATGGGGTACACCTTC. The variable domain in full, completed from reference TRBV7-8 and TRBJ1-2, reads GAGVSQSPRYKVAKRGQDVALRCDPISGHVSLFWYQQALGQGPEFLTYFQNEAQLDKSGLPSDRFFAERPEGSVSTLKIQRTQQEDSAVYLCASSLGRRRDMGYTFGSGTRLTVV.

This clonotype was picked up many times. This rearrangement joins TRBV3-1 to TRBJ2-5; unclear D gene. From germline, CDR1 is LGHDT and CDR2 YNNKEL (reference sequence). Deletions cut 6 bases from V and 4 bases from J, with 12 bases between. The CDR3 runs 13 residues. The CDR3 bases are TGTGCCAGCAGGTCTAGAGTAGGAGAGACCCAGTACTTC. This translates into CASRSRVGETQYF.

This clonotype was found many times. The chain couples TRBV5-1 to TRBJ2-3; 7 bases fit TRBD2. CDR1 and CDR2 (germline): SGHRS, YFSETQ. V lost 4 bases to trimming and J lost 5 bases; unmatched junction nucleotides: 4. The CDR3 has 13 amino acids. Here the CDR3 reads CASSAQRGDTQYF. The DNA of the CDR3 is TGCGCCAGCAGCGCCCAGCGGGGAGATACGCAGTATTTT.

The chain couples TRBV4-1 to TRBJ1-2, with a tentative D call TRBD1 (5 bases). Trimming shortened V by 9 bases and J by 3 bases, and 29 bases separated the two germline ends. Germline-derived CDR1 and CDR2 are MGHRA and YSYEKL. There are 18 residues in the CDR3. Here the CDR3 reads CASKDVGTQKGSDYGYTF. The CDR3 DNA sequence: TGCGCCAGTAAGGATGTCGGGACTCAAAAAGGTTCGGACTATGGCTACACCTTC.

J is TRBJ2-3 and V is TRBV7-9, with D unresolved. Per germline, CDR1 SEHNR and CDR2 FQNEAQ (reference sequence). V was pared by 0 bases and J by 1 base, with 11 bases between. The CDR3 runs 16 residues. Here the CDR3 DNA reads TGTGCCAGCAGCTTAGCTTCGGGTTTGGGCACAGATACGCAGTATTTT. It yields the protein CASSLASGLGTDTQYF.

This clonotype was observed a handful of times. The rearrangement uses TRBV5-6 and TRBJ2-1; TRBD1 agrees at 7 bases. The J segment lost 9 bases and the V segment lost 6 bases, leaving 15 bases of the junction unmatched. The germline V gene encodes CDR1 SGHDT and CDR2 YYEEEE. The CDR3 spans 15 residues. The CDR3 nucleotides are TGTGCCAGCACCTGGCGCAGGGGGTTCATCAGTGAGCAGTTCTTC. Residues: CASTWRRGFISEQFF.

The sample holds many counts of this clonotype. The J gene is TRBJ2-7, the V gene TRBV28; 11 bases match TRBD1. CDR1 and CDR2 from the germline V gene are MDHEN and SYDVKM. The CDR3 runs 14 residues. The V and J ends lost 6 bases and 6 bases, in that order; junction bases with no gene match: 7. The DNA for the CDR3 is TGTGCCAGCAGACAACAAGGGACAGGGGGCGAGCAGTACTTC. It codes for CASRQQGTGGEQYF.

This clonotype was picked up many times. The chain combines TRBV9 with TRBJ2-1; 9 positions match TRBD1. There are 16 residues in the CDR3. The germline V gene has CDR1 SGDLS and CDR2 YYNGEE. V lost 3 bases to trimming and J lost 8 bases; unmatched junction nucleotides: 12. CDR3 DNA sequence: TGTGCCAGCAGCGCCCAACGGGACAGGGTCTTTGATGAGCAGTTCTTC. Amino acid sequence: CASSAQRDRVFDEQFF.

There are a few counts of this clonotype. The chain carries TRBV10-3 and TRBJ1-5, with TRBD1 matching 7 bases. CDR3 size: 16 residues. The germline CDR1 and CDR2 sequences are ENHRY and SYGVKD. The V segment lost 2 bases and the J segment 3 bases; nucleotides outside the gene matches: 7. CDR3 protein: CAISEVGQIYNQPQHF. CDR3 DNA: TGTGCCATCAGTGAGGTGGGACAGATATACAATCAGCCCCAGCATTTT.

As for this clonotype: Germline is not matched at one junction end, which may reflect a read error. The V call is TRBV19, the J call TRBJ2-5; 9 bases are a match to TRBD1. Germline loops: CDR1 LNHDA, CDR2 SQIVND (reference sequence). The CDR3 runs to 15 residues. CDR3 loop: CASSMGQGHKETQHF. The CDR3, as DNA: TGTGCCAGTAGTATGGGACAGGGCCACAAAGAGACCCAGCACTTC.

This rearrangement joins TRBV6-5 to TRBJ2-7; D is ambiguous. CDR3 length: 15 amino acids. V was shortened by 0 bases and J by 0 bases, with 9 bases between the two germline ends. Germline V gene data show CDR1 as MNHEY and CDR2 as SVGAGI. The CDR3 region is CASSYSTWDSYEQYF. CDR3 nucleotides: TGTGCCAGCAGTTACTCGACTTGGGACTCCTACGAGCAGTACTTC.

This clonotype was seen repeatedly, ten times or more. V gene TRBV6-2 or TRBV6-3 combines with J gene TRBJ2-7; D gene unclear. Trimming removed 6 bases from V and 3 bases from J, with 12 bases in between. The germline gives CDR1 MNHEY, CDR2 SVGEGT. CDR3 length: 13 residues. Here the CDR3 reads CASRGELGYEQYF. CDR3 coding DNA: TGTGCCAGCAGAGGAGAGCTCGGCTACGAGCAGTACTTC.

This clonotype was counted at least ten times. The chain recombines TRBV2 with TRBJ2-7; 13 bases map to TRBD2. The trim removed 6 bases at V and 4 bases at J, leaving 12 bases unmatched. Germline V CDR1 and CDR2: SNHLY, FYNNEI. This CDR3 contains 17 residues. CDR3: CASSPLLAGGNSYEQYF. DNA for the CDR3: TGTGCCAGCAGCCCCTTACTAGCGGGAGGGAATTCTTACGAGCAGTACTTC.

Concerning this clonotype: At one end the junction does not follow the germline gene, possibly because of a read error. The rearrangement links TRBV4-1 to TRBJ2-7; no firm D call. Germline values: CDR1 MGHRA, CDR2 YSYEKL. The length of the CDR3 is 14 residues. CDR3 nucleotide sequence: TGCGCCGGCAGCCAAGAATTGGGATCGTACGAGCAGTACTTC. The encoded protein is CAGSQELGSYEQYF.

This rearrangement joins TRBV2 to TRBJ1-1; 7 nucleotides agree with TRBD1. The junction had 7 bases not matched to a gene; V was cut back by 2 bases and J by 1 base. The germline CDR1 and CDR2 sequences are SNHLY and FYNNEI. This CDR3 contains 16 residues. CDR3 protein: CASSEKTGWKNTEAFF. The CDR3 DNA is TGTGCCAGCAGTGAAAAGACAGGGTGGAAGAACACTGAAGCTTTCTTT.

The chain links TRBV7-9 to TRBJ1-5; 8 bases map to TRBD1. CDR3 size: 13 residues. Germline CDR1 is SEHNR and CDR2 is FQNEAQ (reference sequence). With 3 bases clipped from V and 6 bases from J, the junction kept 1 base outside the gene matches. CDR3 sequence: CASSFDRGQPQHF. The DNA for the CDR3 is TGTGCCAGCAGCTTTGACAGGGGTCAGCCCCAGCATTTT.

Ten or more counts support this clonotype. The V gene is TRBV5-1, the J gene TRBJ1-1; D ambiguous. Germline loops: CDR1 SGHRS, CDR2 YFSETQ. The CDR3 totals 18 residues. V was shortened by 5 bases and J by 4 bases, with 27 bases between the two germline ends. The CDR3 spells CASSHRRLAARKGTEAFF. The CDR3 coding sequence is TGCGCCAGCAGTCATCGTCGGTTGGCTGCCCGAAAGGGCACTGAAGCTTTCTTT.

The chain links TRBV27 to TRBJ1-5, with D hard to call. Germline CDR1 MNHEY, CDR2 SMNVEV (reference sequence). The V end lost 5 bases, the J end lost 9 bases, and 11 bases lay between the germline ends. The CDR3 contains 12 residues. This chain's CDR3 is CASSTGRLPQHF. In DNA form, the CDR3 reads TGTGCCAGCAGTACCGGGAGGTTGCCCCAGCATTTT.

Remarks on this clonotype: A much larger clone sits a single nucleotide away, making a read error possible. V usage is TRBV28 and J usage is TRBJ2-7; 12 bases map to TRBD2. CDR3 length: 16 amino acids. CDR1 is MDHEN and CDR2 is SYDVKM in the germline V gene. The V and J ends lost 5 bases and 7 bases, in that order; junction bases with no gene match: 12. The CDR3 DNA sequence: TGTGCCAGCAGTCACCCATTGACTAGCGGGAGACAAGAGCAGTACTTC. This translates into CASSHPLTSGRQEQYF.

This clonotype appeared a few times. A much more abundant neighbour one base away suggests this may be a read error. The chain has TRBV28 and TRBJ2-7, with D possibly TRBD1 on 5 matching bases. Germline values: CDR1 MDHEN, CDR2 SYDVKM. This CDR3 region has 17 residues. Between the trimmed V and J ends, which lost 3 bases and 2 bases, there was a span of 20 bases. CDR3 nucleotides: TGTGCCAGCAGTTTCGCAACAGGCCGGACGGCAGCCTACGAGCAGTACTTC. Its translation is CASSFATGRTAAYEQYF.

Ten or more counts support this clonotype. The chain joins TRBV13 to TRBJ2-7, with 11 bases that match TRBD2. V trimming: 4 bases; J trimming: 6 bases; junction bases outside the gene matches: 8. The CDR3 is 15 amino acids. Germline CDR1 PRHDT, CDR2 FYEKMQ (reference sequence). CDR3 nucleotide sequence: TGTGCCAGCAGCTCGGCTAGCGGGAGGCCCGCCGAGCAGTACTTC. Translating gives CASSSASGRPAEQYF.

This clonotype was recorded a few times. V and J are TRBV18 and TRBJ2-2, with D possibly matching TRBD1 (5 bases). V shed 1 base and J shed 3 bases, with 9 bases lying between them. The CDR3 runs to 15 residues. The V gene's germline CDR1 is KGHSH and CDR2 LQKENI. CDR3: CASSPQQAHTGELFF. The CDR3 nucleotides read TGTGCCAGCTCACCACAACAGGCACACACCGGGGAGCTGTTTTTT.

This clonotype was seen a handful of times. J is TRBJ2-5 and V is TRBV25-1; the D gene is possibly TRBD1 (6 bases). Germline CDR1 reads MGHDK; CDR2 reads SYGVNS. The germline V and J ends were trimmed by 4 bases and 5 bases, with 14 bases remaining between them. CDR3 length equals 14 residues. The chain's CDR3 is CASSARGPWETQYF. The CDR3, as DNA: TGTGCCAGCAGTGCCAGGGGACCTTGGGAGACCCAGTACTTC.

At least ten counts were recorded for this clonotype. The genes are TRBV7-8 and TRBJ1-1; TRBD1 might be the D (6 bases). The CDR3 is 14 residues long. V lost 5 bases to trimming and J lost 7 bases, with 17 bases between them. The germline gives CDR1 SGHVS, CDR2 FQNEAQ. The CDR3 DNA is TGTGCCAGCAGCCGACAGGTTCCCTTAGTTGAAGCTTTCTTT. It yields the protein CASSRQVPLVEAFF.